This T cell receptor beta chain is from a study of T-cell reconstitution after alpha-beta-depleted transplantation in children. Findings and limits, study-wide: Fresh T-cell production supplied most of the T-cell counts and diversity seen one year after transplant. Several hundred expanded graft clones reportedly were the source of alpha-beta T cells about two months after transplant.

This clonotype was observed many times. Its antigen is not identified. Germline V gives CDR1 MNHEY, CDR2 SMNVEV (reference sequence). This CDR3 comprises 17 residues. V dropped 5 bases and J dropped 6 bases, with 26 bases sitting between them. Unique molecular identifiers were used in preparing the TCRbeta library. One entry per CDR3 protein results from TCRdb running MiXCR on the PCR reads. There are about 590,000 distinct CDR3 sequences in the sample; over 10% occur only once, and around 2.2% lies in the top ten. This TCR was recovered from a male patient under 18 who had a stem cell transplant for acute myeloid leukemia, so the T cells may come from the graft donor. The rearrangement uses TRBV27 and TRBJ2-7; TRBD1 or TRBD2 may be the D gene (6 bases each). Sequenced material: PBMCs, mostly from graft donor cells, taken 360 days after TCRalphabeta/CD19-depleted stem cell transplant. The CDR3: CASSLNRGGPNPLEQYF. Written as DNA, the CDR3 is TGTGCCAGCAGTCTCAACCGAGGGGGGCCGAACCCCCTCGAGCAGTACTTC.